This T cell receptor beta chain is from a study of T-cell memory formation after mild COVID-19. Overall study context: For the most part, TCR clusters were specific to one donor.

The CDR3 totals 13 residues. CDR1 is SNHLY, CDR2 FYNNEI, per germline. The germline V and J ends were trimmed by 4 bases and 6 bases, with 12 bases remaining between them. This clonotype has more than one count but fewer than ten. TCR alpha and TCR beta cDNA libraries carrying sample barcodes and UMIs came from 5'RACE with constant-segment primers. TCRdb passed the 5' RACE reads through MiXCR, listing each CDR3 protein once. The data contain approximately 82,000 distinct CDR3 sequences, 9.5% to 15% of them seen just once; the ten biggest clones take up 41%. J is TRBJ1-2 and V is TRBV2; D gene unclear. The sequencing sample was made of PBMCs or a T cell subset sorted from them (not recorded which). The clonotype originates from a man younger than 35 who had mild COVID-19 (a few samples of this study predate the infection). Cell type and time point are not known. CDR3 DNA: TGTGCCAGCAGTGTAACGGAACTAGATGGCTACACCTTC. Protein: CASSVTELDGYTF.